The next 11 T cell receptor beta chains were all read from a single sample in a study of vaccination effects on CD4 cells after COVID-19. Antigen specificity for these receptors is unknown. The authors isolated CD4+ T cells after nine to eleven days of culture. The data were produced by immunoSEQ multiplex PCR, yet TCRdb's version contains in-frame clones alone and is incomplete. The table shows approximately 47,000 clones, with 70% to 80% occurring only once. Source: CD4+ T cells from PBMCs cultured without peptide, taken before COVID-19 vaccination. The receptors come from a human donor who had a prior SARS-CoV-2 infection.

V and J are TRBV9 and TRBJ2-2; 10 positions agree with TRBD2. The ends lost 0 bases at V and 5 bases at J; junction bases unmatched: 1. CDR1 and CDR2 from the germline V gene are SGDLS and YYNGEE. This CDR3 contains 15 residues. CDR3 sequence (DNA): TGTGCCAGCAGCGTAGTTAGCGGGGGGACCGGGGAGCTGTTTTTT. Residues: CASSVVSGGTGELFF.

V is TRBV10-3 and J is TRBJ1-2; D not resolved. Germline assignment: CDR1 ENHRY and CDR2 SYGVKD. This CDR3 comprises 13 residues. V gave up 7 bases and J gave up 3 bases, with 12 bases separating them. CDR3 amino acids: CAITWTRDYGYTF. CDR3 nucleotide sequence: TGTGCCATCACTTGGACCAGAGACTATGGCTACACCTTC.

V is TRBV9 and J is TRBJ1-4; D is perhaps TRBD1 (5 bases). The V gene lost 6 bases and the J gene lost 2 bases, with 11 bases spanning the gap. Per germline, CDR1 SGDLS and CDR2 YYNGEE. There are 14 residues in the CDR3. The CDR3 region is CASTTGGTNEKLFF. The CDR3, as DNA: TGTGCCAGCACTACGGGGGGTACTAATGAAAAACTGTTTTTT. Full variable domain (missing parts from reference TRBV9 and TRBJ1-4): DSGVTQTPKHLITATGQRVTLRCSPRSGDLSVYWYQQSLDQGLQFLIQYYNGEERAKGNILERFSAQQFPDLHSELNLSSLELGDSALYFCASTTGGTNEKLFFGSGTQLSVL.

The chain links TRBV28 to TRBJ2-5; 8 bases map to TRBD2. V gave up 5 bases and J gave up 5 bases; unmatched junction bases: 7. The CDR3 contains 14 residues. In germline, CDR1 is MDHEN, CDR2 SYDVKM. The DNA of the CDR3 is TGTGCCAGCAGTACCCAGCGGGGGTGGGAGACCCAGTACTTC. Its translation is CASSTQRGWETQYF.

CDR3 residues: CASSAGRVGDTGELFF. The CDR3 region has the DNA TGTGCCAGCAGCGCCGGCCGCGTTGGGGACACCGGGGAGCTGTTTTTT. The chain uses TRBV9 and TRBJ2-2; no clear D. The CDR3 extends over 16 amino acids. Per germline, CDR1 SGDLS and CDR2 YYNGEE. The V and J ends lost 3 bases and 3 bases respectively, with 15 bases between them.

This chain joins TRBV6-6 and TRBJ1-2; D unresolved. The germline gives CDR1 MNHNY, CDR2 SVGAGI (reference sequence). This CDR3 is built from 15 residues. Trimming pared 0 bases from V and 4 bases from J, leaving 12 bases between. CDR3 amino acids: CASSYSFKGSYGYTF. The CDR3 DNA is TGTGCCAGCAGTTACTCGTTTAAAGGGAGCTATGGCTACACCTTC.

V and J are TRBV2 and TRBJ2-7, with 14 nucleotides matching TRBD2. Germline-derived CDR1 and CDR2 are SNHLY and FYNNEI. The V gene end was trimmed by 8 bases and the J gene end by 4 bases; junction bases not matched to a gene: 7. This CDR3 is 15 amino acids long. The CDR3 bases are TGTGCCAGCTTTTACGGGACTAGCGGGAGTTACGAGCAGTACTTC. Protein sequence: CASFYGTSGSYEQYF. The variable domain in full, completed from reference TRBV2 and TRBJ2-7, reads EPEVTQTPSHQVTQMGQEVILRCVPISNHLYFYWYRQILGQKVEFLVSFYNNEISEKSEIFDDQFSVERPDGSNFTLKIRSTKLEDSAMYFCASFYGTSGSYEQYFGPGTRLTVT.

This chain connects TRBV5-6 to TRBJ2-7; unclear D gene. The germline gives CDR1 SGHDT, CDR2 YYEEEE. V was cut by 2 bases and J by 3 bases, with 9 bases left in between. CDR3 size: 13 residues. The DNA of the CDR3 is TGTGCCAGCAGCTTTAGGGTAGTCTACGAGCAGTACTTC. It translates to CASSFRVVYEQYF.

V usage is TRBV5-1 and J usage is TRBJ2-5; D may be TRBD1 or TRBD2 (5 bases each). The CDR3 covers 17 residues. Germline assignment: CDR1 SGHRS and CDR2 YFSETQ. V was clipped by 2 bases and J by 4 bases, with 21 bases between them. The CDR3 DNA reads as TGCGCCAGCAGCTTCCAGCTTGTAGCGAGTGGGGGAGAGACCCAGTACTTC. Protein sequence: CASSFQLVASGGETQYF.

This clone was seen a single time. The chain is built from TRBV12-3 or TRBV12-4 and TRBJ2-7, with D perhaps matching TRBD1 (5 bases). The CDR3 consists of 13 residues. Trimming removed 2 bases at V and 7 bases at J, with 12 bases between. The CDR3 nucleotides read TGTGCCAGCAGTTTATACCGACAGAGAGAGCAGTACTTC. Translated: CASSLYRQREQYF.

The rearrangement uses TRBV5-1 and TRBJ1-1; D is possibly TRBD1 (6 bases). In germline, CDR1 is SGHRS, CDR2 YFSETQ. V lost 0 bases and J lost 2, with 11 bases in between. This CDR3 is built from 15 residues. DNA of the CDR3: TGCGCCAGCAGCTTGGGCCCACAGGGAAACACTGAAGCTTTCTTT. Its protein product is CASSLGPQGNTEAFF.